This is a list of T cell receptor beta chains from one sample in a study of shared clonotypes between healthy human individuals. The data were produced by immunoSEQ multiplex PCR, yet TCRdb's version contains in-frame clones alone and is incomplete. Among roughly 490,000 clones listed, roughly four fifths were seen once. The sample consisted of PBMCs. The origin of the receptors is a middle-aged woman in good health. Some clones in this sample may be carry-over from other donors' samples. Each CDR3 is given with its conserved first and last residue. Fields, in order: V gene, CDR3 protein.

V gene: TRBV7-3; CDR3 protein: CASSPRGGENTQYF
V gene: TRBV7-9; CDR3 protein: CASSLAMSGRTTDIYEQYF
V gene: TRBV6-5; CDR3 protein: CASRDDSYEQYF
V gene: TRBV5-1; CDR3 protein: CASSLAQGGDEQYF
V gene: TRBV5-4; CDR3 protein: CASSLRTGYNEQFF
V gene: TRBV7-8; CDR3 protein: CASSLGPGLASDTQYF
V gene: TRBV29-1; CDR3 protein: CSVGGTGGLDTQYF
V gene: TRBV7-2; CDR3 protein: CASSLVFGTGELFF
V gene: TRBV11-1; CDR3 protein: CASSPLAGNTGELFF
V gene: TRBV6-7; CDR3 protein: CASSYGLGGKTQYF
V gene: TRBV29-1; CDR3 protein: CSVRHMNTGELFF